This T cell receptor (beta chain) was identified during a study of blood T cell repertoires in COVID-19 (dated by TCRdb to the early 2020s). Background for the entire study: Samples from collaborators originated in the United States, Italy and Spain and spanned both the acute and convalescent phases of COVID-19. Sample metadata almost always included a de-identified subject ID, COVID-19 status, age in years and sex. The samples were drawn from two sources: the first 160 participants of the ongoing ImmuneRACE study, and 1,000 to 1,500 subjects contributed by 6 global collaborators. A freely available public database, intended as a resource for researchers studying the immune response to SARS-CoV-2, is where the repertoires were released. Subjects who had been exposed to COVID-19, were actively infected with it, or had recovered from it provided the deeply sampled blood TCRbeta repertoires that made up the dataset. Where HLA class I and class II types were available, the types were taken from metadata supplied by the sample provider, not from assay-based typing. The material from the prospective study consisted of cDNA or gDNA derived from T cells, B-cell-depleted T cells, or PBMCs. Findings and caveats that apply to the study as a whole: The amount of clinical and demographic metadata varied by source and participant and was provided uncurated.

CDR1 and CDR2, per the germline V gene, are MNHEY and SVGAGI. A distance of 11 bases separates the germline ends of V and J, which lose 6 bases and 1 base respectively. From the cysteine through the phenylalanine, the CDR3 covers 14 amino acids. The CDR3 DNA has 42 bases and is translated from base 1. Of note for this clone: Its antigen is still unknown. The input lacks base qualities; no much larger clone sits a single base away.

TCRbeta CDR3 regions were amplified from genomic DNA using the immunoSEQ Assay, a bias-controlled multiplex PCR. As for how the authors treated the data: The number of nucleated cells in each sample was estimated from the amplification of reference gene primers within the assay. To quantify the absolute abundance of each unique TCRbeta CDR3 rearrangement, sequence reads were collapsed and filtered. Productive Simpson clonality was computed per sample as the square root of Simpson's diversity index over productive rearrangements. The immuneACCESS repertoire file appears here via TCRdb, limited to in-frame rearrangements. These files lack a portion of the clones; in checked studies, under half of the deficit traces to unresolved V genes, and the cause of the others is not known. For V, J and clone size, that table is used; D and trimming come from the DNA. Counted in this sample were 200,000 to 250,000 clones; roughly four fifths of them appeared once. Around 6.8% of the sample is taken by the ten largest.

The collaborating institutions used their own protocols to collect whole blood in K2EDTA tubes. For TCRbeta analysis, collaborators shipped samples as frozen whole blood, isolated PBMCs, or DNA extracted from either of those sample types. This chain is built from TRBV6-5 and TRBJ2-3; the best D guess is TRBD1, with 7 bases matching. The TCR sequence derives from a woman aged 50 to 60 with acute or convalescent COVID-19. The sample comprised peripheral blood. At the DNA level, the sequence is TGTGCCAGCAGCCAGGGGGGTGGCACAGATACGCAGTATTTT. It translates to CASSQGGGTDTQYF.